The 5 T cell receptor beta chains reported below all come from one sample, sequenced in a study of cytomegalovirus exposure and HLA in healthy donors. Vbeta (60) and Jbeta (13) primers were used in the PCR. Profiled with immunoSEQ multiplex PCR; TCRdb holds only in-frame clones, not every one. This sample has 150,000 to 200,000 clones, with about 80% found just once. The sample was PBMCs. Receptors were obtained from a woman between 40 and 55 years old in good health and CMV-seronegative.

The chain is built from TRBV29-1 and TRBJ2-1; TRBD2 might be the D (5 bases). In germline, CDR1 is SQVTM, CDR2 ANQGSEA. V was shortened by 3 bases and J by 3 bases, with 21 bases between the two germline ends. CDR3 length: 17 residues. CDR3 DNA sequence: TGCAGCGTTGAGGAAGGGTCAACTAGGAAAATCTACAATGAGCAGTTCTTC. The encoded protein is CSVEEGSTRKIYNEQFF.

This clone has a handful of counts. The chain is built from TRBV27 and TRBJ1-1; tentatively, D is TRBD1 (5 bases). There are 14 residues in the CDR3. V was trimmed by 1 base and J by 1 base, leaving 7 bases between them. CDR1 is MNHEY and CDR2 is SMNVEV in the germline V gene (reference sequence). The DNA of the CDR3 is TGTGCCAGCAGTTTATGGCAGGGGAACACTGAAGCTTTCTTT. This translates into CASSLWQGNTEAFF.

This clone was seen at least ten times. The CDR3: CATYSRGIGYGYTF. The CDR3 DNA reads as TGTGCCACCTACTCCAGGGGTATTGGCTATGGCTACACCTTC. V is TRBV6-5 and J is TRBJ1-2; tentatively, D is TRBD1 (6 bases). V lost 10 bases to trimming and J lost 4 bases, with 19 bases between them. Germline V gene lookup returns CDR1 MNHEY and CDR2 SVGAGI. This CDR3 spans 14 amino acids.

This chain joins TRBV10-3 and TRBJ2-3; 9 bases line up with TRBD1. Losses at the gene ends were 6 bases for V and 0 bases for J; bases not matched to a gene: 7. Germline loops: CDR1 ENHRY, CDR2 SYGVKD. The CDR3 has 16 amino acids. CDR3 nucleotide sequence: TGTGCCATCAGCCTCGACAGGGGGTATAGCACAGATACGCAGTATTTT. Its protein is CAISLDRGYSTDTQYF.

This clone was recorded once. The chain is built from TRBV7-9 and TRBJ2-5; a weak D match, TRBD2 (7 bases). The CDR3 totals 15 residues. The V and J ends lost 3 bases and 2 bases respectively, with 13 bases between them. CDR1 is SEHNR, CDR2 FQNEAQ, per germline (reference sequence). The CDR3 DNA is TGTGCCAGCAGCTTCGGGGGGCTTCCTCAAGAGACCCAGTACTTC. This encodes CASSFGGLPQETQYF.